The entry below describes one T cell receptor (beta chain). The data belong to a study of T cell responses to AZD1222 COVID-19 vaccine. This CDR3 has 14 amino acids. The ends were cut back, 6 bases at V and 3 bases at J, with 12 bases in the middle. The V gene's germline CDR1 is SNHLY and CDR2 FYNNEI. Repertoires were generated with immunoSEQ multiplex PCR, while TCRdb's copy carries only in-frame clones and drops some. The table shows over 100,000 clones, with approximately 85% occurring only once. The sequence came from an adult who received the MenACWY meningococcal vaccine as a control. The J gene is TRBJ1-5, the V gene TRBV2; tentative D call: TRBD1 (6 bases). The sample in question was peripheral blood, obtained 28 days after the second dose of the MenACWY control vaccine. The CDR3 protein is CASSDTGLNQPQHF. CDR3 coding DNA: TGTGCCAGCAGCGACACAGGGCTCAATCAGCCCCAGCATTTT.